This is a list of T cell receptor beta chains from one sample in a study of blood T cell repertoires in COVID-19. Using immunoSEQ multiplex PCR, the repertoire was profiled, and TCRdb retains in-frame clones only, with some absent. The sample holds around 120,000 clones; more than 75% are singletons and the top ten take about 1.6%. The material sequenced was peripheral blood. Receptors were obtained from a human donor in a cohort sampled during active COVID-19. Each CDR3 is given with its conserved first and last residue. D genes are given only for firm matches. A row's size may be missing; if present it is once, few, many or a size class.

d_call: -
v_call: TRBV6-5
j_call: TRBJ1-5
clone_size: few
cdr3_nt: TGTGCCAGCAGTCCTAGGGGTAACAATCAGCCCCAGCATTTT
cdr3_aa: CASSPRGNNQPQHF

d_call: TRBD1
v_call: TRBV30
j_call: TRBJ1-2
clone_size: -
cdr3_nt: TGTGCCTGGAGTGCCCCCTCGGACAGGGTCTGGCGAACCTTC
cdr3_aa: CAWSAPSDRVWRTF

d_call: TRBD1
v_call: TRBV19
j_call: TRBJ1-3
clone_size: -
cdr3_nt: TGTGCCAGTAGTATCGACAGGGCCGGAGGAAACACCATATATTTT
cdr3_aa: CASSIDRAGGNTIYF

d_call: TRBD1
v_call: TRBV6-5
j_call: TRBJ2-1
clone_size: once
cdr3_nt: TGTGCCAGCAGTTACTTAACAGGGGATGACAATGAGCAGTTCTTC
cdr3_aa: CASSYLTGDDNEQFF

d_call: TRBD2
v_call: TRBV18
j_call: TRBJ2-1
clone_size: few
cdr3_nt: TGTGCCAGCTCACCACGTAGTGGACTAGCGGGGTCAAGCTCCTACAATGAGCAGTTCTTC
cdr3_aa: CASSPRSGLAGSSSYNEQFF

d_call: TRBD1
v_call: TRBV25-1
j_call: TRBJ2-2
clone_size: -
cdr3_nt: TGTGCCAGCAGCGGACAGGGGGGGAGGACCGGGGAGCTGTTTTTT
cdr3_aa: CASSGQGGRTGELFF

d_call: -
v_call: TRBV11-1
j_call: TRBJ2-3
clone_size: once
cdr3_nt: TGTGCCAGCAGCTTATTAGGGGCGTGGCAGTATTTT
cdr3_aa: CASSLLGAWQYF

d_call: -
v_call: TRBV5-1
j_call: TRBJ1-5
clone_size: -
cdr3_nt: TGCGCCAGCAGGTTTGCGGGTCAGCCCCAGCATTTT
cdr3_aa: CASRFAGQPQHF

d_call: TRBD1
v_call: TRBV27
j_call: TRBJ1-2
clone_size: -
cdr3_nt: TGTGCCAGCAGTTCATGGGGAACAACAGGGGGCGGCTATGGCTACACCTTC
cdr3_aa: CASSSWGTTGGGYGYTF

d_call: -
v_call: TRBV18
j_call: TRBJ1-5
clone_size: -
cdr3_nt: TGTGCCAGCTCACCCTGGGCCCCGACGGCTGGCGATCAGCCCCAGCATTTT
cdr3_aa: CASSPWAPTAGDQPQHF

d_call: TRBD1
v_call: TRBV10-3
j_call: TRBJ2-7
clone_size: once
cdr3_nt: TGTGCCAGCGTGGGACAGGGAACCTACGAGCAGTACTTC
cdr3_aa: CASVGQGTYEQYF

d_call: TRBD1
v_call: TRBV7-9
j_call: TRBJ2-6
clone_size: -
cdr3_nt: TGTGCCAGCAGCTCCGACAGGGGTTCTGGGGCCAACGTCCTGACTTTC
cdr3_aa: CASSSDRGSGANVLTF

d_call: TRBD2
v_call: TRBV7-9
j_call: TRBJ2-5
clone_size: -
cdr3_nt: TGTGCCAGCAGTTCCAGACAAGCGGGGAATCAAGAGACCCAGTACTTC
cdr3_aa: CASSSRQAGNQETQYF

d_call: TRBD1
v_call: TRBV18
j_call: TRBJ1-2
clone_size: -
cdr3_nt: TGTGCCAGCTCACCTTTACCAGGGGGCCCGGCGGAGAACTATGGCTACACCTTC
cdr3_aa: CASSPLPGGPAENYGYTF

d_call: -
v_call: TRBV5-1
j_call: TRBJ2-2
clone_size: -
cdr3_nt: TGCGCCAGCAGCTTGGTAGACACCGGGGAGCTGTTTTTT
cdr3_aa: CASSLVDTGELFF

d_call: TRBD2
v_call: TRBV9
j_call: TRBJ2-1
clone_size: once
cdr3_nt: TGTGCCAGCAGCGTGGCGGGGGTAGCGGGGAGCAATGAGCAGTTCTTC
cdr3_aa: CASSVAGVAGSNEQFF

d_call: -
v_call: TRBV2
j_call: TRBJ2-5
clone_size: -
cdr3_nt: TGTGCCAGCAAGGTTCCGGGACAAGAGACCCAGTACTTC
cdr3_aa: CASKVPGQETQYF

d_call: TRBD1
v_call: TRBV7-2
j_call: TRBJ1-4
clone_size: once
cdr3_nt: TGTGCCAGCAGCTTGGGACAGGGCATGACTAATGAAAAACTGTTTTTT
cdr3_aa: CASSLGQGMTNEKLFF

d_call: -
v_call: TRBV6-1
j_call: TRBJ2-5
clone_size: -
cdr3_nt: TGTGCCAGCAGTGAAATAGACAAAGAGACCCAGTACTTC
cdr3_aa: CASSEIDKETQYF

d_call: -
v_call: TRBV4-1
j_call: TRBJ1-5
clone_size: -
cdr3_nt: TGCGCCAGCAGCCAAGACCACGGTGGGGACTCACAGCCCCAGCATTTC
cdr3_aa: CASSQDHGGDSQPQHF

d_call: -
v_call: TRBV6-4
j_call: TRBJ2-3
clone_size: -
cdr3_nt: TGTGCCAGCAGTGAAAAAGGAGGGGGAGGGGATACGCAGTATTTT
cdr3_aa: CASSEKGGGGDTQYF

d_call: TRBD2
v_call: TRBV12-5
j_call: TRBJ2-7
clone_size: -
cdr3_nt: TGTGCTAGTGGTTTTTTCGGCGGGGGGCAGAGGACCTACGAGCAGTACTTC
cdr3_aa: CASGFFGGGQRTYEQYF

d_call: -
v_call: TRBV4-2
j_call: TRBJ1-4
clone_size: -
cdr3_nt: TGTGCCAGCAGCACCAAGAACAGGGCCGTGTTGGAACTGTTTTTT
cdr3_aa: CASSTKNRAVLELFF

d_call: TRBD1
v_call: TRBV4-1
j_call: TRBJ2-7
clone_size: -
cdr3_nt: TGCGCCAGCAGCACCGGGACAGGGTTAGACGAGCAGTACTTC
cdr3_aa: CASSTGTGLDEQYF

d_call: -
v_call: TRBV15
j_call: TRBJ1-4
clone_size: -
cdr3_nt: TGTGCCACCAGCACCCGGGGAAAGGTTGAAAAACTGTTTTTT
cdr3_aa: CATSTRGKVEKLFF

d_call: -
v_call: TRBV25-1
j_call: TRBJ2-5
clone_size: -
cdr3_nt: TGTGCCAGCAGTGGCACTCTGGGGACAGCCCGGGGGGAGACCCAGTACTTC
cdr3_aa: CASSGTLGTARGETQYF